This TCR beta chain stems from a study of CD8 T cells in Susac syndrome. General study points: Regarding the TCR sequencing and HLA analysis, the study admitted that a relatively small number of individuals were involved.

Reverse transcription of roughly 0.45 to 1 ug RNA was performed with random hexamers. A multiplex approach, immunoSEQ multiplex PCR, amplified TCR beta CDR3 across 54 Vbeta and 13 Jbeta. TCRdb re-called the immunoSEQ multiplex PCR reads with MiXCR, one entry per CDR3 protein. The sample consists of about 240,000 distinct CDR3 sequences, 90% to 96% of them appearing once. The CDR3 totals 14 residues. Germline loops: CDR1 LNHNV, CDR2 YYDKDF (reference sequence). V was trimmed by 0 bases and J by 5 bases, leaving 10 bases between them. A remark on this clonotype: Antigen: not known.

This TCR was recovered from a human donor with Susac syndrome. The sample taken for sequencing was CD4+ T cells from PBMCs. The chain links TRBV15 to TRBJ2-5, with a tentative D call TRBD2 (5 bases). CDR3 DNA sequence: TGTGCCACCAGCAGAGATCCTACGGGGGAGACCCAGTACTTC. Protein: CATSRDPTGETQYF.